In this sample, the clone carrying this T cell receptor beta chain turned up a few times. The source of the sample is a study of blood T cell repertoires in COVID-19. Study-level background: T cells, B-cell-depleted T cells, or PBMCs provided the cDNA or gDNA that served as material.

The CDR3 is 13 amino acids. J was trimmed by 4 bases and V by 4 bases; bases with no gene match: 3. The data were produced by immunoSEQ multiplex PCR, yet TCRdb's version contains in-frame clones alone and is incomplete. The table includes 200,000 to 250,000 clones, 87% detected once. This sequence joins TRBV12-3 or TRBV12-4 and TRBJ1-2; 7 bases align to TRBD1. This receptor was identified in a man aged 18 to 29 with active or convalescent COVID-19. Sequencing input: peripheral blood. The CDR3 DNA follows: TGTGCCAGCAGTTCACAGGGGTTCTATGGCTACACCTTC. Its protein is CASSSQGFYGYTF.